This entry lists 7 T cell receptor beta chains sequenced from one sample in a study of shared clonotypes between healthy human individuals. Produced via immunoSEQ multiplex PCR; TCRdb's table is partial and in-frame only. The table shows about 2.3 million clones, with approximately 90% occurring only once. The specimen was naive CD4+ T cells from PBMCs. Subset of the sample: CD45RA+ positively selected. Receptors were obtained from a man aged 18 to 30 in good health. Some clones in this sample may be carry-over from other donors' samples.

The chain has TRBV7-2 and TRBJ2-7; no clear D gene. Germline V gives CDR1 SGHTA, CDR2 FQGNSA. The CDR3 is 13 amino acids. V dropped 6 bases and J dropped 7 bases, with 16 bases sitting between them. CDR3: CASRPGPIWEQYF. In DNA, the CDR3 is TGTGCCAGCAGACCCGGACCGATATGGGAGCAGTACTTC. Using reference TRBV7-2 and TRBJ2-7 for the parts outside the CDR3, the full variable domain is GAGVSQSPSNKVTEKGKDVELRCDPISGHTALYWYRQSLGQGLEFLIYFQGNSAPDKSGLPSDRFSAERTGGSVSTLTIQRTQQEDSAVYLCASRPGPIWEQYFGPGTRLTVT.

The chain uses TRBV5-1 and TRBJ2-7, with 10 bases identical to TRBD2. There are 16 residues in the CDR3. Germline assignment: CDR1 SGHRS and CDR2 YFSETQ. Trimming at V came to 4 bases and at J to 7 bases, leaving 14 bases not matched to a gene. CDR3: CASSLLTAGGPGEQYF. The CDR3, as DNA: TGCGCCAGCAGCCTCCTAACAGCGGGAGGGCCGGGGGAGCAGTACTTC.

Written as DNA, the CDR3 is TGTGCCAGCCGACTAGCGGGAGGGCCTGGGCAGTTCTTC. Protein: CASRLAGGPGQFF. The chain employs TRBV28 and TRBJ2-1; 14 nucleotides agree with TRBD2. Per the germline V gene, CDR1 is MDHEN and CDR2 is SYDVKM. V lost 8 bases to trimming and J lost 12 bases; unmatched junction nucleotides: 6. CDR3 length: 13 amino acids.

CDR3 amino acids: CASQRGAGGAGELFF. CDR3 bases: TGTGCCAGCCAGAGGGGAGCGGGAGGGGCCGGGGAGCTGTTTTTT. This chain uses TRBV19 with TRBJ2-2; 10 bases match TRBD2. With 9 bases clipped from V and 6 bases from J, the junction kept 10 bases outside the gene matches. The CDR3 contains 15 residues. Germline V gene sequence: CDR1 LNHDA, CDR2 SQIVND (reference sequence).

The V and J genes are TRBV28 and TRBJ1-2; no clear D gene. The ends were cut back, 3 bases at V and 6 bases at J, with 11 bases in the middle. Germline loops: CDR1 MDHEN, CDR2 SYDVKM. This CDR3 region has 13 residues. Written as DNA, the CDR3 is TGTGCCAGCAGTTTCAACGGCGGGGATGGCTACACCTTC. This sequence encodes CASSFNGGDGYTF.

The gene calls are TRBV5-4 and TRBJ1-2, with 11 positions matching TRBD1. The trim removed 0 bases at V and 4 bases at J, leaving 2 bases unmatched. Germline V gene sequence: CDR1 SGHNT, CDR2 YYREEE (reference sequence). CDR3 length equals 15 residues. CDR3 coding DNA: TGTGCCAGCAGCTTGGTAGGGACAGGGGGCTATGGCTACACCTTC. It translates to CASSLVGTGGYGYTF. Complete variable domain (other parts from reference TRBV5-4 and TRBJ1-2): ETGVTQSPTHLIKTRGQQVTLRCSSQSGHNTVSWYQQALGQGPQFIFQYYREEENGRGNFPPRFSGLQFPNYSSELNVNALELDDSALYLCASSLVGTGGYGYTFGSGTRLTVV.

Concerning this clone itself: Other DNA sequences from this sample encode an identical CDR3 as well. The CDR3 loop is CASSYSIRGYEQYF. The CDR3 DNA follows: TGTGCCAGCAGTTACTCGATAAGGGGCTACGAGCAGTACTTC. The V gene is TRBV6-5, the J gene TRBJ2-7; tentative D call: TRBD1 (5 bases). This CDR3 is 14 amino acids long. Germline V CDR1 and CDR2: MNHEY, SVGAGI. With 0 bases removed from V and 3 bases from J, the gap between germline ends came to 9 bases.